The entry below describes one T cell receptor (beta chain). Its specificity is not known. CDR3 length: 20 amino acids. Trimming at V came to 3 bases and at J to 0 bases, leaving 15 bases not matched to a gene. CDR1 and CDR2 from the germline V gene are SGHKS and YYEKEE (reference sequence). This sample stems from a study of cytomegalovirus exposure and HLA in healthy donors. Study-level points and caveats: Researchers had no immune exposure information except CMV serostatus available. Roughly uniform depth of sequencing across donors was assumed in presence/absence analyses. According to a later analysis, donors in an Asian-associated ancestry cluster reportedly had fewer N-insertions than the approximately 620-donor mean.

Use of 60 Vbeta and 13 Jbeta primers characterized the PCR. Sequencing used immunoSEQ multiplex PCR; TCRdb keeps in-frame clones, though not all of them. The sample lists 150,000 or so clones, 65% to 85% occurring once. Sample: PBMCs. V is TRBV5-5 and J is TRBJ1-1; 12 nucleotides agree with TRBD1. The sequence was collected from a male donor in good health and CMV-seropositive. The CDR3 here is CASSSPGTGGIRRMNTEAFF. CDR3 coding DNA: TGTGCCAGCAGCTCCCCCGGGACAGGGGGCATTCGAAGGATGAACACTGAAGCTTTCTTT.